This T cell receptor (beta chain) stems from a study of technical replicates of blood from a few donors. The protocol was immunoSEQ multiplex PCR, while the TCRdb copy is restricted to in-frame clones and leaves out a portion. Among 100,000 or so clones listed, around 96% were seen once. The V and J ends lost 7 bases and 3 bases respectively, with 19 bases between them. Per germline, CDR1 LNHDA and CDR2 SQIVND (reference sequence). The CDR3 is made up of 16 amino acids. This chain connects TRBV19 to TRBJ1-5; D call uncertain. The clonotype originates from a human donor in good health. Sequenced input: T cells isolated from PBMCs. The CDR3 DNA reads TGTGCCAGTACCTCTTTGGTAGCGGCCCACAATCAGCCCCAGCATTTT. This gives the protein CASTSLVAAHNQPQHF.